The 20 T cell receptor beta chains in this list originate from one sample, sequenced in a study of persistence of HIV-infected CD4 T cells. Their target antigens are unknown. The libraries were made with immunoSEQ version 4 in survey mode. The assay was immunoSEQ multiplex PCR, and TCRdb's table has in-frame clones only and misses some. The repertoire holds some 20,000 clones, with 65% as singletons. The stimulus was lysate of CMV-infected fibroblasts, about 10 ug/mL. Sorting selected CD4+ T cells upregulating both CD40 ligand and CD69. Source: CD4+ T cells sorted from PBMCs after 18-hour stimulation, taken from a patient who received antiretroviral therapy. All receptors come from an adult woman with HIV who was CMV-seropositive.

The genes are TRBV7-8 and TRBJ1-1; possible D gene TRBD1, 5 bases. With 1 base removed from V and 3 bases from J, the gap between germline ends came to 12 bases. CDR1 and CDR2 (germline): SGHVS, FQNEAQ. The CDR3 has 15 amino acids. The CDR3 here is CASSLDPGRHTEAFF. As DNA, the CDR3 is TGTGCCAGCAGCTTAGATCCGGGGCGTCACACTGAAGCTTTCTTT.

Here the CDR3 reads CASSPGMGTEAFF. DNA of the CDR3: TGTGCCAGCTCACCAGGGATGGGCACTGAAGCTTTCTTT. The chain couples TRBV18 to TRBJ1-1; D unresolved. Trimming cost V 2 bases and J 4 bases, with 8 bases left between them. Germline V gives CDR1 KGHSH, CDR2 LQKENI. The CDR3 loop spans 13 amino acids.

The chain recombines TRBV19 with TRBJ2-1; 8 nucleotides line up with TRBD2. The CDR3 is 15 amino acids. Trimming took 3 bases from V and 0 from J; bases not matched to a gene: 1. Germline V gives CDR1 LNHDA, CDR2 SQIVND (reference sequence). The DNA of the CDR3 is TGTGCCAGTAGTATCGGACTAGCCTCCTACAATGAGCAGTTCTTC. Translated, it gives CASSIGLASYNEQFF.

This clone was observed a handful of times. V usage is TRBV13 and J usage is TRBJ2-7; TRBD1 matches 7 bases. The germline CDR1 and CDR2 sequences are PRHDT and FYEKMQ (reference sequence). CDR3 length equals 14 residues. V gave up 5 bases and J gave up 2 bases; unmatched junction bases: 6. CDR3 sequence: CASSPRDRAYEQYF. CDR3 DNA sequence: TGTGCCAGCAGCCCCAGGGACAGAGCCTACGAGCAGTACTTC.

This clone is a singleton in its sample. The gene calls are TRBV7-6 and TRBJ2-3; TRBD1 matches at 7 bases. This CDR3 contains 16 residues. Germline V gene data show CDR1 as SGHVS and CDR2 as FNYEAQ. The V segment lost 2 bases and the J segment 1 base; nucleotides outside the gene matches: 6. In DNA, the CDR3 is TGTGCCAGCAGCTTAAGTTCCGGGACAGGCACAGATACGCAGTATTTT. Encoded protein: CASSLSSGTGTDTQYF. Combining the CDR3 with reference TRBV7-6 and TRBJ2-3 gives the whole variable domain GAGVSQSPRYKVTKRGQDVALRCDPISGHVSLYWYRQALGQGPEFLTYFNYEAQQDKSGLPNDRFSAERPEGSISTLTIQRTEQRDSAMYRCASSLSSGTGTDTQYFGPGTRLTVL.

In DNA, the CDR3 is TGTGCCAGCAGGCCTAGCGGGGGGCCAAGCTCCTACGAGCAGTACTTC. This translates into CASRPSGGPSSYEQYF. This chain connects TRBV6-2 or TRBV6-3 to TRBJ2-7; 11 positions agree with TRBD2. Germline values: CDR1 MNHEY, CDR2 SVGEGT. The ends lost 6 bases at V and 0 bases at J; junction bases unmatched: 7. The CDR3 has 16 amino acids.

This sequence joins TRBV6-2 or TRBV6-3 and TRBJ1-4, with 8 bases aligning to TRBD1. Trimming took 5 bases from V and 6 from J; bases not matched to a gene: 5. The CDR3 runs to 14 residues. CDR1 and CDR2 (germline): MNHEY, SVGEGT. The DNA of the CDR3 is TGTGCCAGCAGTGCAGGGGGCCACGATGAAAAACTGTTTTTT. This codes for CASSAGGHDEKLFF.

This chain joins TRBV13 and TRBJ2-7; maybe TRBD2 (6 bases). Germline V gene sequence: CDR1 PRHDT, CDR2 FYEKMQ (reference sequence). The CDR3 covers 15 residues. V lost 5 bases, J lost 0 bases, and 14 bases lay in between. This chain's CDR3 is CASSRRAGSSYEQYF. The CDR3 region has the DNA TGTGCCAGCAGCCGCAGGGCGGGGAGCTCCTACGAGCAGTACTTC.

This clone was seen a handful of times. The chain is built from TRBV5-1 and TRBJ1-2, with D tentatively TRBD1 (6 bases). V lost 2 bases and J 4 bases, leaving 12 bases between the germline ends. CDR3 length: 14 amino acids. Germline V CDR1 and CDR2: SGHRS, YFSETQ. CDR3 protein: CASSLPTGGYGYTF. The CDR3 DNA reads TGCGCCAGCAGCTTACCGACAGGCGGCTATGGCTACACCTTC.

The chain carries TRBV6-1 and TRBJ2-7, with a weak D call TRBD1 (6 bases). Germline CDR1 and CDR2: MNHNS and SASEGT. The germline V and J ends were trimmed by 2 bases and 5 bases, with 16 bases remaining between them. The CDR3 has 15 amino acids. CDR3 sequence: CASSELGTPLDEQYV. The DNA of the CDR3 is TGTGCCAGCAGTGAATTGGGGACACCCTTGGACGAGCAGTACGTC.

The chain joins TRBV29-1 to TRBJ1-1; D remains ambiguous. The germline V gene has CDR1 SQVTM and CDR2 ANQGSEA. The CDR3 is 14 amino acids. V lost 1 base, J lost 8 bases, and 17 bases lay in between. The CDR3 spells CSVEGEETGREAFF. The CDR3 coding sequence is TGCAGCGTTGAAGGGGAGGAGACGGGGAGGGAAGCTTTCTTT.

The genes are TRBV21-1 and TRBJ1-2. TRBV21-1 is termed a pseudogene. The CDR3 contains 17 residues. DNA for the CDR3: TGTGCCAGCAGCAAATGTGATGAGATCGTGGATTTCTATGGCTACACCTTC. Its protein product is CASSKCDEIVDFYGYTF.

V is TRBV5-1 and J is TRBJ2-1; D unresolved. V lost 4 bases and J lost 0, with 11 bases in between. This CDR3 has 15 residues. CDR1 is SGHRS and CDR2 is YFSETQ in the germline V gene. CDR3 bases: TGCGCCAGCAGCCCGGCTGTAAGCTCCTACAATGAGCAGTTCTTC. Its protein product is CASSPAVSSYNEQFF.

This clone was recorded a few times. The rearrangement joins TRBV19 to TRBJ2-7; D may be TRBD1 (5 bases). The CDR3 has 14 amino acids. Germline V gives CDR1 LNHDA, CDR2 SQIVND (reference sequence). Between the trimmed V and J ends, which lost 4 bases and 2 bases, there was a span of 12 bases. The CDR3 loop is CASSTLETAYEQYF. DNA for the CDR3: TGTGCCAGTAGTACCTTGGAGACAGCCTACGAGCAGTACTTC.

The chain recombines TRBV9 with TRBJ2-5; 14 bases line up with TRBD2. The germline gives CDR1 SGDLS, CDR2 YYNGEE. The J segment lost 4 bases and the V segment lost 0 bases, leaving 5 bases of the junction unmatched. The CDR3 extends over 17 amino acids. The CDR3 sequence is CASSVAGLAGGLETQYF. CDR3 bases: TGTGCCAGCAGCGTAGCCGGACTAGCGGGGGGCCTAGAGACCCAGTACTTC.

This clone was seen once. The V and J genes are TRBV27 and TRBJ2-1, with 9 bases lining up with TRBD2. V lost 0 bases to trimming and J lost 4 bases; unmatched junction nucleotides: 7. The CDR3 runs to 17 residues. Germline V gives CDR1 MNHEY, CDR2 SMNVEV (reference sequence). The CDR3 region has the DNA TGTGCCAGCAGTTTATCCAAAGCGGGGGGTCTATACAATGAGCAGTTCTTC. Its protein product is CASSLSKAGGLYNEQFF.

This sequence joins TRBV14 and TRBJ2-7; TRBD1 matches at 8 bases. Trimming removed 5 bases from V and 6 bases from J; junction bases left unmatched: 15. Germline CDR1 reads SGHDN; CDR2 reads FVKESK. The CDR3 covers 16 residues. The CDR3 spells CASSDLSDRGGVEQYF. The CDR3 DNA reads TGTGCCAGCAGCGATCTTAGTGACAGGGGAGGTGTCGAGCAGTACTTC.

The V and J genes are TRBV30 and TRBJ1-2; D perhaps matches TRBD1 (5 bases). The CDR3 has 12 residues. Between the trimmed V and J ends, which lost 0 bases and 10 bases, there was a span of 12 bases. CDR1 is GTSNPN, CDR2 SVGIG, per germline (reference sequence). CDR3 nucleotide sequence: TGTGCCTGGAGTGTACGGGGCAGCGTCTACACCTTC. This encodes CAWSVRGSVYTF.

The CDR3 sequence is CSAGLDQETQYF. The CDR3, as DNA: TGCAGCGCTGGACTAGACCAAGAGACCCAGTACTTC. This chain connects TRBV29-1 to TRBJ2-5, with 7 bases that match TRBD2. The V segment lost 7 bases and the J segment 0 bases; nucleotides outside the gene matches: 2. CDR1 is SQVTM and CDR2 is ANQGSEA in the germline V gene. The CDR3 is made up of 12 amino acids.

The J gene is TRBJ1-2, the V gene TRBV19, with TRBD1 matching 8 bases. V lost 1 base, J lost 8 bases, and 9 bases stayed unmatched. There are 15 residues in the CDR3. The germline CDR1 and CDR2 sequences are LNHDA and SQIVND (reference sequence). The DNA for the CDR3 is TGTGCCAGTAGTATAGCCCTGGACAGGGAGCTGGGCTACACCTTC. Translation: CASSIALDRELGYTF.